This entry lists 18 T cell receptor beta chains sequenced from one sample in a study of T cells after yellow fever vaccination. In TCRdb, the 5' RACE reads were re-called with MiXCR into one record per CDR3 protein. The data contain around 120,000 distinct CDR3 sequences, 6.5% to 9% of them singletons. The sequencing here drew on CD4+ T cells sorted from PBMCs, taken roughly 46 days after the first yellow fever vaccination. Source of these receptors: a man younger than 35 who received the YFV17D yellow fever vaccine.

A remark on this clonotype: Being one base from a much bigger clone, this may be a read error. The chain has TRBV18 and TRBJ1-4, with TRBD1 as a possible D gene (5 bases). This CDR3 region has 13 residues. Germline V gene sequence: CDR1 KGHSH, CDR2 LQKENI. The CDR3 coding sequence is TGTGACAGCTCCCCCAGGGCTAATGAAAAACTGTTTTTT. This gives the protein CDSSPRANEKLFF.

In this sample, this clonotype turned up many times. The chain employs TRBV10-3 and TRBJ2-7; 10 nucleotides align to TRBD2. CDR1 is ENHRY, CDR2 SYGVKD, per germline. The CDR3 runs to 15 residues. V was clipped by 2 bases and J by 2 bases; unmatched bases: 3. The CDR3 protein is CAISEVAGGTYEQYV. The CDR3 DNA reads as TGTGCCATCAGTGAGGTAGCGGGGGGTACCTACGAGCAGTACGTC.

This clonotype was counted at least ten times. In DNA form, the CDR3 reads TGTGCCAGCAGCTTAGCGCTTGACAGGGTTATTCAAGAGACCCAGTACTTC. Its protein is CASSLALDRVIQETQYF. The genes are TRBV7-8 and TRBJ2-5; 7 bases line up with TRBD1. The CDR3 runs to 17 residues. Germline trimming cut 0 bases from V and 2 bases from J; bases unmatched to any gene: 9. Germline values: CDR1 SGHVS, CDR2 FQNEAQ. Based on the CDR3 plus reference TRBV7-8 and TRBJ2-5, the full variable domain is GAGVSQSPRYKVAKRGQDVALRCDPISGHVSLFWYQQALGQGPEFLTYFQNEAQLDKSGLPSDRFFAERPEGSVSTLKIQRTQQEDSAVYLCASSLALDRVIQETQYFGPGTRLLVL.

In its sample, this clonotype was seen many times. The chain uses TRBV7-2 and TRBJ1-6, with 7 bases identical to TRBD1. The CDR3 spans 13 residues. V trimming: 8 bases; J trimming: 11 bases; junction bases outside the gene matches: 9. Germline CDR1 is SGHTA and CDR2 is FQGNSA. DNA for the CDR3: TGTGCCAGCGAGACAGGGAACAAGGCACCCCTCCACTTT. Protein: CASETGNKAPLHF.

The sample holds many counts of this clonotype. This sequence joins TRBV11-2 and TRBJ2-5; no definite D call. The V gene's germline CDR1 is SGHAT and CDR2 FQNNGV. The ends were cut back, 1 base at V and 3 bases at J, with 3 bases in the middle. This CDR3 is built from 12 residues. CDR3 bases: TGTGCCAGCAGCTTAGCCGAAGAGACCCAGTACTTC. Amino acid sequence: CASSLAEETQYF.

This clonotype was counted only a few times. The chain's CDR3 is CASSTQAPNEKLFF. CDR3 in DNA: TGTGCCAGCAGCACACAGGCCCCCAATGAAAAACTGTTTTTT. The chain combines TRBV28 with TRBJ1-4; tentatively, D is TRBD1 (5 bases). This CDR3 is built from 14 residues. The germline V gene has CDR1 MDHEN and CDR2 SYDVKM. Trimming pared 6 bases from V and 5 bases from J, leaving 13 bases between.

About this clonotype itself: A much larger clonotype is one base distant, so this may be a read error. The chain combines TRBV7-2 with TRBJ2-1; TRBD2 matches 11 bases. The CDR3 spans 15 residues. J gave up 9 bases and V 6 bases, and 10 bases lay outside the gene matches. In germline, CDR1 is SGHTA, CDR2 FQGNSA. The CDR3 DNA reads TGTGCCAGCAGTTTCAATAGCGGGGGGGACGGTGAGCAGTTCTTC. It specifies CASSFNSGGDGEQFF.

In its sample, this clonotype was seen many times. The chain has TRBV7-2 and TRBJ1-4, with D unclear. The CDR3 extends over 15 amino acids. Trimming removed 0 bases from V and 3 bases from J, with 8 bases in between. The germline V gene encodes CDR1 SGHTA and CDR2 FQGNSA. This CDR3 is CASSLAPGPNEKLFF. Written as DNA, the CDR3 is TGTGCCAGCAGCTTAGCGCCAGGACCTAATGAAAAACTGTTTTTT. Filled out from reference TRBV7-2 and TRBJ1-4, the complete variable domain reads GAGVSQSPSNKVTEKGKDVELRCDPISGHTALYWYRQSLGQGLEFLIYFQGNSAPDKSGLPSDRFSAERTGGSVSTLTIQRTQQEDSAVYLCASSLAPGPNEKLFFGSGTQLSVL.

The V and J genes are TRBV9 and TRBJ2-5; TRBD2 might be the D (6 bases). Germline CDR1 reads SGDLS; CDR2 reads YYNGEE. V was shortened by 0 bases and J by 2 bases, with 14 bases between the two germline ends. The CDR3 is 16 residues long. The CDR3 here is CASSVEGTRRQETQYF. The CDR3 DNA reads as TGTGCCAGCAGCGTAGAGGGGACTCGCCGTCAAGAGACCCAGTACTTC.

As concerns this clonotype: Since a much larger clone is just one base distant, this may be a read error. This chain uses TRBV7-3 with TRBJ2-1; D remains ambiguous. Trimming took 5 bases from V and 10 from J, leaving 9 bases between them. Germline values: CDR1 SGHTA, CDR2 FQGTGA. The CDR3 is 11 amino acids. The CDR3 spells CASSIGSEQFF. The CDR3 DNA reads as TGTGCCAGCAGCATCGGCAGCGAGCAGTTCTTC.

This clonotype showed up many times. J is TRBJ2-5 and V is TRBV4-1, with 11 bases fitting TRBD2. Trimming removed 0 bases from V and 2 bases from J; junction bases left unmatched: 2. Germline assignment: CDR1 MGHRA and CDR2 YSYEKL. This CDR3 spans 16 amino acids. Here the CDR3 DNA reads TGCGCCAGCAGCCAAGACAGACTAGCGGGGCAAGAGACCCAGTACTTC. It codes for CASSQDRLAGQETQYF.

This clonotype occurred many times. The chain employs TRBV20-1 and TRBJ2-7, with 7 positions matching TRBD1. Trimming cost V 0 bases and J 6 bases; bases outside gene matches: 20. Germline loops: CDR1 DFQATT, CDR2 SNEGSKA (reference sequence). This CDR3 is 18 amino acids long. The CDR3 sequence is CSARDGVKFGTVYAEQYF. CDR3 in DNA: TGCAGTGCTAGAGATGGTGTTAAGTTCGGGACAGTGTACGCCGAGCAGTACTTC.

This clonotype was counted many times. The J gene is TRBJ2-1, the V gene TRBV10-3, with 9 bases fitting TRBD1. CDR1 is ENHRY and CDR2 is SYGVKD in the germline V gene. This CDR3 is 12 amino acids long. V lost 10 bases to trimming and J lost 8 bases; unmatched junction nucleotides: 6. The CDR3 here is CATTGGSYEQFF. The CDR3 DNA is TGTGCCACGACAGGGGGATCGTATGAGCAGTTCTTC.

Ten or more counts support this clonotype. CDR3 amino acids: CVPGQAHTYEQYF. The CDR3 DNA sequence: TGTGTCCCGGGTCAGGCCCACACCTACGAGCAGTACTTC. The chain uses TRBV12-3 or TRBV12-4 and TRBJ2-7; D ambiguous. The length of the CDR3 is 13 residues.

Turning to this clonotype: At one of its ends the junction is not consistent with the germline gene, which may arise from a read error. The chain recombines TRBV7-2 with TRBJ2-7; D assignment may be TRBD1 or TRBD2 (5 bases each). Per germline, CDR1 SGHTA and CDR2 FQGNSA. This CDR3 is 12 amino acids long. The CDR3 region is CASSEFFGTAIF. CDR3 bases: TGTGCCAGCAGCGAATTCTTCGGGACGGCCATCTTC.

The J gene is TRBJ2-7, the V gene TRBV6-2 or TRBV6-3; 9 bases line up with TRBD1. V gave up 5 bases and J gave up 7 bases; unmatched junction bases: 9. The CDR3 runs to 14 residues. The germline CDR1 and CDR2 sequences are MNHEY and SVGEGT. The CDR3 loop reads CASSRPGQGREQYF. The CDR3 DNA follows: TGTGCCAGCAGTCGGCCGGGACAGGGTAGGGAGCAGTACTTC.

This sequence joins TRBV3-1 and TRBJ1-2; D not certain. This CDR3 has 13 residues. Per germline, CDR1 LGHDT and CDR2 YNNKEL (reference sequence). The V end was cut by 4 bases, the J end by 7 bases, with 13 bases between. CDR3 amino acids: CASSRLRAGGYTF. As DNA, the CDR3 is TGTGCCAGCAGCCGGTTGAGGGCTGGTGGCTACACCTTC.

This clonotype has at least ten counts. V usage is TRBV6-5 and J usage is TRBJ1-1; D is unclear. V lost 5 bases to trimming and J lost 5 bases, with 6 bases between them. Germline-derived CDR1 and CDR2 are MNHEY and SVGAGI. The CDR3 totals 11 residues. In nucleotides, the CDR3 is TGTGCCAGCAGTAGTTGGACTGAAGCTTTCTTT. Its translation: CASSSWTEAFF.